This T cell receptor beta chain derives from a study of T-cell memory formation after mild COVID-19. Study-level background: Largely, TCR clusters stayed within a single donor. Study-level results: CD4+ contracting clones were found mainly in CM and EM, and CD8+ ones in EMRA.

TCRdb reprocessed the 5' RACE reads via MiXCR and lists one record per CDR3 protein. Here the sample spans around 530,000 distinct CDR3 sequences, less than 25% being singletons. Germline V gives CDR1 SGHTA, CDR2 FQGNSA. The V gene lost 5 bases and the J gene lost 7 bases, with 9 bases spanning the gap. CDR3 length equals 11 residues. In regard to this clonotype: Its antigen is unknown.

This chain links TRBV7-2 with TRBJ2-7; tentatively, D is TRBD1 (6 bases). This TCR was recovered from an adult woman who had mild COVID-19 (a few samples of this study predate the infection). Cell type and time point are not known. Sequenced input: PBMCs or a T cell subset sorted from them (not recorded which). The CDR3 nucleotides read TGTGCCAGCAGCACAGGGACGGAGCAGTACTTC. Protein product: CASSTGTEQYF.